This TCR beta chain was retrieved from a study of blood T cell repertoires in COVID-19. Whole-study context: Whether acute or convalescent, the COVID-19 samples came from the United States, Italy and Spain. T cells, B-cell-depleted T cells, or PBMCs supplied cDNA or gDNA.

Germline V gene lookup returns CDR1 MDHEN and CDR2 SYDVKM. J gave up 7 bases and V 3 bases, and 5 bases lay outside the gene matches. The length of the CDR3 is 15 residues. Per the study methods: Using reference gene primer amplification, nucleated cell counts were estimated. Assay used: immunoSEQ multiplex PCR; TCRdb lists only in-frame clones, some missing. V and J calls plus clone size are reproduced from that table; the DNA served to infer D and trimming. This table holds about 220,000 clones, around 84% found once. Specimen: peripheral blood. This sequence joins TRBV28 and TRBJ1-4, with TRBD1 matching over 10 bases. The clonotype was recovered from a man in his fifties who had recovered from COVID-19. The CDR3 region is CASSLGGQGGEKLFF. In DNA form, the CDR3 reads TGTGCCAGCAGTTTGGGCGGACAGGGGGGTGAAAAACTGTTTTTT.